Each of the 30 T cell receptor beta chains below was sequenced from the same sample in a study of identical twins (dated by TCRdb to 2016 to 2018). The library was generated by 5' RACE. The instrument was an Illumina HiSeq 2000. The public reads were run again by TCRdb, first through fastp at Q25 and then through MiXCR, and only productive beta chains were kept. Rows with one shared CDR3 protein collapse into an entry with the most common genes and DNA. The sample table records around 370,000 distinct CDR3 sequences; 8.5% to 10% of these occur just once. The ten largest clones capture 7.5% to 9.5% of the sample. Material: naive T cells sorted from blood. Explained via the paper, the cell subset or site label denotes: cells isolated with a human naive T-cell isolation kit. These receptors were taken from a woman aged 45-65 years in good health.

This chain links TRBV20-1 with TRBJ2-1; TRBD2 matches 14 bases. The germline V gene encodes CDR1 DFQATT and CDR2 SNEGSKA (reference sequence). The junction had 7 bases not matched to a gene; V was cut back by 4 bases and J by 8 bases. This CDR3 contains 15 residues. The DNA of the CDR3 is TGCAGTGCTACCCTCGGGACTAGCGGGAGCGATGAGCAGTTCTTC. Translated: CSATLGTSGSDEQFF.

This clonotype was counted only a few times. The CDR3 nucleotides read TGTGCCAGACTCGATTGCCAGGGGGCTCAGCCCCAGCATTTT. Protein: CARLDCQGAQPQHF. The chain recombines TRBV27 with TRBJ1-5, with TRBD1 matching over 8 bases. Per the germline V gene, CDR1 is MNHEY and CDR2 is SMNVEV (reference sequence). The CDR3 covers 14 residues. The V gene end was trimmed by 9 bases and the J gene end by 6 bases; junction bases not matched to a gene: 10.

The chain carries TRBV20-1 and TRBJ2-3; a weak D match, TRBD1 (5 bases). The CDR3 is 16 residues long. Per germline, CDR1 DFQATT and CDR2 SNEGSKA (reference sequence). Trimming removed 0 bases at V and 3 bases at J, with 16 bases between. The DNA of the CDR3 is TGCAGTGCTAGAGAGGATGGACCAGGGCTTACAGATACGCAGTATTTT. It codes for CSAREDGPGLTDTQYF.

V usage is TRBV19 and J usage is TRBJ2-1; D is possibly TRBD1 or TRBD2 (5 bases each). Trimming removed 1 base at V and 7 bases at J, with 23 bases between. Germline values: CDR1 LNHDA, CDR2 SQIVND (reference sequence). This CDR3 contains 18 residues. The CDR3 DNA reads TGTGCCAGTAGTATAGGCCCCCGAGGCAGGGAGAGGAGGAATGAGCAGTTCTTC. This sequence encodes CASSIGPRGRERRNEQFF.

This clonotype came up a few times. V and J are TRBV6-5 and TRBJ2-7; 8 bases match TRBD1. The CDR3 length is 17 residues. CDR1 and CDR2 (germline): MNHEY, SVGAGI. The junction had 12 bases not matched to a gene; V was cut back by 2 bases and J by 3 bases. The CDR3 DNA reads TGTGCCAGCAGTTACCCCGACGGACAGGGTGGATACTACGAGCAGTACTTC. This encodes CASSYPDGQGGYYEQYF.

The chain joins TRBV11-3 to TRBJ1-1, with D unclear. CDR1 and CDR2 (germline): SGHNT, YENEEA. V dropped 6 bases and J dropped 3 bases, with 17 bases sitting between them. This CDR3 has 15 residues. CDR3 protein: CASRPEGGPHTEAFF. In DNA, the CDR3 is TGTGCCAGCAGACCCGAGGGAGGGCCGCACACTGAAGCTTTCTTT.

The chain combines TRBV12-3 or TRBV12-4 with TRBJ2-2, with 12 bases matching TRBD1. This CDR3 region has 15 residues. The V and J ends lost 6 bases and 4 bases, in that order; junction bases with no gene match: 3. This CDR3 is CASRGTGGVTGELFF. DNA of the CDR3: TGTGCCAGCAGGGGGACAGGGGGCGTCACCGGGGAGCTGTTTTTT.

The chain uses TRBV10-1 and TRBJ2-1; 11 nucleotides match TRBD1. Trimming removed 6 bases from V and 4 bases from J; junction bases left unmatched: 2. The CDR3 spans 14 residues. CDR1 WNHNN and CDR2 SYGVQD come from the germline V gene (reference sequence). CDR3 residues: CASRRDRGYNEQFF. DNA for the CDR3: TGCGCCAGCAGGAGGGACAGGGGGTACAATGAGCAGTTCTTC.

V is TRBV4-1 and J is TRBJ1-1, with TRBD1 as a possible D gene (5 bases). Deletions cut 0 bases from V and 8 bases from J, with 16 bases between. The V gene's germline CDR1 is MGHRA and CDR2 YSYEKL. The CDR3 is made up of 15 amino acids. In DNA, the CDR3 is TGCGCCAGCAGCCAAGATATTAGTTGGGACCGAGAAGCTTTCTTT. Translating gives CASSQDISWDREAFF.

V usage is TRBV6-6 and J usage is TRBJ1-3, with 10 bases that match TRBD1. Trimming removed 6 bases from V and 4 bases from J; junction bases left unmatched: 9. The CDR3 spans 16 residues. The V gene's germline CDR1 is MNHNY and CDR2 SVGAGI (reference sequence). The CDR3: CASSRTGQGEGNTIYF. In DNA, the CDR3 is TGTGCCAGCAGCCGAACCGGACAGGGGGAAGGAAACACCATATATTTT.

This clonotype was observed at least ten times. The V gene is TRBV30, the J gene TRBJ1-2, with 9 bases matching TRBD1. CDR1 and CDR2 (germline): GTSNPN, SVGIG (reference sequence). The CDR3 is 13 residues long. V shed 2 bases and J 12 bases; nucleotides not matched to a gene: 10. The chain's CDR3 is CAWSTQGQGHNTF. The CDR3, as DNA: TGTGCCTGGAGTACGCAAGGACAGGGGCATAACACCTTC.

The rearrangement joins TRBV11-2 to TRBJ2-7; D gene ambiguous. The CDR3 is 13 amino acids. The ends were cut back, 3 bases at V and 0 bases at J, with 6 bases in the middle. Germline V gene lookup returns CDR1 SGHAT and CDR2 FQNNGV. In nucleotides, the CDR3 is TGTGCCAGCAGCTTGCGTTTCTCCTACGAGCAGTACTTC. It is translated as CASSLRFSYEQYF.

This clonotype showed up just a few times. The chain links TRBV11-2 to TRBJ2-7; D gene ambiguous. Trimming pared 1 base from V and 2 bases from J, leaving 6 bases between. Germline V gene sequence: CDR1 SGHAT, CDR2 FQNNGV. There are 13 residues in the CDR3. The CDR3 region is CASSLGKTYEQYV. The DNA of the CDR3 is TGTGCCAGCAGCTTAGGTAAAACCTACGAGCAGTACGTC.

In its sample, this clonotype was seen many times. The J gene is TRBJ2-2, the V gene TRBV5-1; no reliable D call. V shed 1 base and J shed 0 bases, with 16 bases lying between them. The CDR3 contains 18 residues. Germline lookup yields CDR1 SGHRS and CDR2 YFSETQ. The CDR3 bases are TGCGCCAGCAGCTTGAGTTCTGCCCGGCTTTCGAACACCGGGGAGCTGTTTTTT. Translated: CASSLSSARLSNTGELFF.

A few counts support this clonotype. This sequence joins TRBV4-1 and TRBJ1-4, with 11 positions matching TRBD1. The germline V gene encodes CDR1 MGHRA and CDR2 YSYEKL. V gave up 0 bases and J gave up 12 bases; unmatched junction bases: 6. This CDR3 contains 15 residues. CDR3 nucleotide sequence: TGCGCCAGCAGCCAAGAAGGGACAGGGGGACGGGAACTGTTTTTT. This gives the protein CASSQEGTGGRELFF.

The chain joins TRBV27 to TRBJ2-1; D possibly corresponds to TRBD2 (5 bases). The CDR3 sequence is 17 residues long. Germline V CDR1 and CDR2: MNHEY, SMNVEV (reference sequence). Trimming took off 6 bases at V and 1 base at J, with 19 bases between the two ends. The CDR3 sequence is CASSPGGGRRSYNEQFF. The CDR3 DNA is TGTGCCAGCAGCCCCGGTGGTGGGCGGAGGTCCTACAATGAGCAGTTCTTC.

The CDR3 protein is CASSDRADNEQFF. For the CDR3, the DNA is TGTGCCAGCAGCGACAGGGCCGACAATGAGCAGTTCTTC. V usage is TRBV5-5 and J usage is TRBJ2-1; 7 nucleotides align to TRBD1. V dropped 4 bases and J dropped 5; count of bases not matched to a gene: 3. Germline-derived CDR1 and CDR2 are SGHKS and YYEKEE (reference sequence). The CDR3 extends over 13 amino acids.

This clonotype has a count of ten or more. This chain joins TRBV7-8 and TRBJ1-1; no firm D call. Trimming shortened V by 2 bases and J by 4 bases, and 14 bases separated the two germline ends. Germline V gene data show CDR1 as SGHVS and CDR2 as FQNEAQ. This CDR3 has 15 residues. Here the CDR3 reads CASSLSGAATTEAFF. For the CDR3, the DNA is TGTGCCAGCAGCTTATCAGGAGCAGCGACCACTGAAGCTTTCTTT.

The chain joins TRBV5-1 to TRBJ2-1, with 8 bases that match TRBD2. This CDR3 contains 17 residues. Per the germline V gene, CDR1 is SGHRS and CDR2 is YFSETQ. J lost 0 bases, V lost 4 bases, and 9 bases had no gene match. The CDR3 sequence is CASSMASGFSSYNEQFF. In DNA, the CDR3 is TGCGCCAGCAGCATGGCTAGCGGGTTCAGCTCCTACAATGAGCAGTTCTTC.

The chain couples TRBV4-2 to TRBJ2-3; either TRBD1 or TRBD2 may fit D (5 bases each). This CDR3 has 16 residues. Germline CDR1 and CDR2: LGHNA and YNFKEQ. The V end lost 3 bases, the J end lost 2 bases, and 15 bases lay between the germline ends. The CDR3 loop is CASSQTRDLHTDTQYF. CDR3 nucleotide sequence: TGTGCCAGCAGCCAGACCCGGGACCTCCACACAGATACGCAGTATTTT.

This chain uses TRBV6-5 with TRBJ1-1; D not certain. Germline assignment: CDR1 MNHEY and CDR2 SVGAGI. The V gene lost 0 bases and the J gene lost 1 base, with 9 bases spanning the gap. The CDR3 spans 15 residues. The CDR3 nucleotides are TGTGCCAGCAGTTACTCGGCGGGGTCGAACACTGAAGCTTTCTTT. Amino acid sequence: CASSYSAGSNTEAFF.

This chain uses TRBV25-1 with TRBJ1-2; possibly TRBD1 for D (5 bases). The germline V gene encodes CDR1 MGHDK and CDR2 SYGVNS. The CDR3 spans 12 residues. Trimming stripped 6 bases from V and 4 bases from J, with 9 bases between. CDR3 sequence: CASSREIYGYTF. The CDR3 nucleotides read TGTGCCAGCAGCAGGGAAATCTATGGCTACACCTTC.

There are many counts of this clonotype. The V and J genes are TRBV20-1 and TRBJ1-5; TRBD1 is a possible D gene (6 bases). This CDR3 has 15 residues. The germline CDR1 and CDR2 sequences are DFQATT and SNEGSKA (reference sequence). The V and J ends lost 0 bases and 2 bases respectively, with 11 bases between them. The CDR3 DNA sequence: TGCAGTGCTAGAGATAGAAGGGGGGGCAATCAGCCCCAGCATTTT. Protein sequence: CSARDRRGGNQPQHF.

This clonotype came up many times. The rearrangement joins TRBV28 to TRBJ1-5; maybe TRBD1 (6 bases). Trimming shortened V by 8 bases and J by 3 bases, and 17 bases separated the two germline ends. CDR1 MDHEN and CDR2 SYDVKM come from the germline V gene. The CDR3 consists of 15 residues. The CDR3 nucleotides read TGTGCCAGCCAAAGTCAGGGGCCTACCAATCAGCCCCAGCATTTT. It translates to CASQSQGPTNQPQHF.

This clonotype appeared a few times. This CDR3 reads CASSPAPGQANSPLHF. CDR3 in DNA: TGTGCCAGCAGCCCGGCCCCGGGACAGGCAAATTCACCCCTCCACTTT. V gene TRBV3-1 combines with J gene TRBJ1-6; 8 bases match TRBD1. The CDR3 is made up of 16 amino acids. Losses at the gene ends were 4 bases for V and 7 bases for J; bases not matched to a gene: 9. Germline-derived CDR1 and CDR2 are LGHDT and YNNKEL (reference sequence).

In its sample, this clonotype is medium-sized. The chain combines TRBV5-1 with TRBJ2-2; the D gene is possibly TRBD2 (6 bases). Germline values: CDR1 SGHRS, CDR2 YFSETQ. This CDR3 is built from 16 residues. V was shortened by 7 bases and J by 2 bases, with 18 bases between the two germline ends. The CDR3 protein is CASGHYLGGNTGELFF. CDR3 DNA sequence: TGCGCCAGCGGGCACTATTTGGGAGGCAACACCGGGGAGCTGTTTTTT. The full variable domain, in which reference TRBV5-1 and TRBJ2-2 provide the parts outside the CDR3, is KAGVTQTPRYLIKTRGQQVTLSCSPISGHRSVSWYQQTPGQGLQFLFEYFSETQRNKGNFPGRFSGRQFSNSRSEMNVSTLELGDSALYLCASGHYLGGNTGELFFGEGSRLTVL.

The CDR3 nucleotides are TGTGCCACCGGACAGAGGGGCCATGCTGAGCAGTTCTTC. This translates into CATGQRGHAEQFF. The rearrangement links TRBV24-1 to TRBJ2-1; possible D gene TRBD1, 6 bases. The CDR3 is 13 residues long. With 9 bases removed from V and 9 bases from J, the gap between germline ends came to 17 bases. The V gene's germline CDR1 is KGHDR and CDR2 SFDVKD.

Concerning this clonotype: This clone may be a read error of a much larger clone one base away. The chain links TRBV4-2 to TRBJ2-5; no clear D. CDR3 length: 12 residues. Germline CDR1 and CDR2: LGHNA and YNFKEQ. V was pared by 0 bases and J by 7 bases, with 6 bases between. CDR3 DNA: TGTGCCAGCAGCCAAGATTGGGGGACCCAGTACTTC. Translated, it gives CASSQDWGTQYF.

This clonotype was counted between two and nine times. This rearrangement joins TRBV19 to TRBJ1-2; TRBD1 might be the D (5 bases). Germline loops: CDR1 LNHDA, CDR2 SQIVND (reference sequence). CDR3 length: 15 amino acids. Trimming stripped 7 bases from V and 4 bases from J, with 19 bases between. The CDR3 region is CASTLRDSASYGYTF. DNA for the CDR3: TGTGCCAGTACCTTACGGGACTCAGCTAGCTATGGCTACACCTTC.

This clonotype came up many times. The V call is TRBV10-3, the J call TRBJ2-1, with D uncertain. The CDR3 totals 12 residues. Germline CDR1 ENHRY, CDR2 SYGVKD. Trimming took off 0 bases at V and 4 bases at J, with 1 base between the two ends. The CDR3 sequence is CAISESYNEQFF. The CDR3 DNA reads as TGTGCCATCAGTGAGTCTTACAATGAGCAGTTCTTC.